The 16 T cell receptor beta chains below all came from one sample that was sequenced in a study of T cell responses to AZD1222 COVID-19 vaccine. Profiled with immunoSEQ multiplex PCR; TCRdb holds only in-frame clones, not every one. Of 96,000 or so clones listed, roughly 90% are singletons. This specimen was peripheral blood, taken on day 0 of AZD1222 vaccination. These receptors came from an adult in good health.

Concerning this clone itself: The same CDR3 is also encoded by other DNA sequences in this sample. The rearrangement joins TRBV5-4 to TRBJ2-1; a weak D match, TRBD2 (6 bases). Per germline, CDR1 SGHNT and CDR2 YYREEE (reference sequence). CDR3 length: 15 residues. V gave up 2 bases and J gave up 4 bases, with 13 bases separating them. CDR3 protein: CASSLSSGLYNEQFF. CDR3 bases: TGTGCCAGCAGCTTAAGTAGCGGCCTTTACAATGAGCAGTTCTTC.

This chain links TRBV7-2 with TRBJ1-5; 7 nucleotides match TRBD1. The CDR3 runs to 13 residues. Germline V gene lookup returns CDR1 SGHTA and CDR2 FQGNSA. Germline trimming cut 6 bases from V and 5 bases from J; bases unmatched to any gene: 4. DNA for the CDR3: TGTGCCAGCAGTTATGACAGGGATCAGCCCCAGCATTTT. Translation: CASSYDRDQPQHF.

The gene calls are TRBV7-9 and TRBJ2-1; the match to TRBD1 covers 7 bases. The CDR3 sequence is 14 residues long. Trimming took 2 bases from V and 7 from J; bases not matched to a gene: 5. CDR1 and CDR2 from the germline V gene are SEHNR and FQNEAQ (reference sequence). The CDR3 nucleotides are TGTGCCAGCAGCTTACAGGGGGAATATAATGAGCAGTTCTTC. Residues: CASSLQGEYNEQFF.

The chain uses TRBV10-3 and TRBJ1-3; tentative D call: TRBD1 (6 bases). This CDR3 is built from 15 residues. CDR1 and CDR2 (germline): ENHRY, SYGVKD. Trimming pared 6 bases from V and 0 bases from J, leaving 12 bases between. The CDR3 coding sequence is TGTGCCATCAGATCAACAGGGAACTCTGGAAACACCATATATTTT. Translation: CAIRSTGNSGNTIYF.

J is TRBJ1-4 and V is TRBV14; D ambiguous. V lost 2 bases, J lost 4 bases, and 8 bases lay in between. The CDR3 sequence is 14 residues long. CDR1 and CDR2 (germline): SGHDN, FVKESK. CDR3 bases: TGTGCCAGCAGCCAACGAACGTATAATGAAAAACTGTTTTTT. Protein sequence: CASSQRTYNEKLFF.

The rearrangement uses TRBV4-1 and TRBJ2-7, with 8 positions matching TRBD2. CDR3 length equals 16 residues. The V segment lost 4 bases and the J segment 0 bases; nucleotides outside the gene matches: 8. Looked up from germline, CDR1 is MGHRA and CDR2 is YSYEKL. CDR3 sequence (DNA): TGCGCCAGCAGCCCAATAAGCGGGAGTCGCTCCTACGAGCAGTACTTC. This translates into CASSPISGSRSYEQYF.

J is TRBJ2-7 and V is TRBV28; 8 bases map to TRBD2. CDR1 MDHEN and CDR2 SYDVKM come from the germline V gene. The trim removed 4 bases at V and 1 base at J, leaving 3 bases unmatched. The CDR3 has 14 amino acids. CDR3 amino acids: CASSSASGSYEQYF. Here the CDR3 DNA reads TGTGCCAGCAGTTCGGCTAGCGGGTCCTACGAGCAGTACTTC.

The chain employs TRBV6-5 and TRBJ2-1, with D tentatively TRBD2 (5 bases). This CDR3 region has 14 residues. Germline assignment: CDR1 MNHEY and CDR2 SVGAGI. Trimming cost V 0 bases and J 7 bases, with 10 bases left between them. DNA of the CDR3: TGTGCCAGCAGTTACTCGAGGGAGAATAATGAGCAGTTCTTC. It yields the protein CASSYSRENNEQFF.

CDR3 nucleotides: TGTGCCAGCAGCTTAAGAGAGGGGGATACGCAGTATTTT. It codes for CASSLREGDTQYF. J is TRBJ2-3 and V is TRBV7-3; D possibly uses TRBD1 or TRBD2 (5 bases each). The CDR3 loop spans 13 amino acids. Trimming took 1 base from V and 6 from J, leaving 8 bases between them. Germline V gives CDR1 SGHTA, CDR2 FQGTGA.

The chain employs TRBV6-2 or TRBV6-3 and TRBJ2-5, with D perhaps matching TRBD1 (5 bases). The germline V gene encodes CDR1 MNHEY and CDR2 SVGEGT. V lost 0 bases and J 4 bases, leaving 12 bases between the germline ends. This CDR3 is 15 amino acids long. DNA of the CDR3: TGTGCCAGCAGTTACTCGAAGGGGCGCACAGAGACCCAGTACTTC. Encoded protein: CASSYSKGRTETQYF.

The chain carries TRBV7-9 and TRBJ1-1; D unresolved. The CDR3 has 13 amino acids. V lost 7 bases, J lost 7 bases, and 16 bases lay in between. CDR1 is SEHNR and CDR2 is FQNEAQ in the germline V gene (reference sequence). The CDR3 reads CASNLHDGSEAFF. In DNA form, the CDR3 reads TGTGCCAGCAACCTACATGATGGCAGTGAAGCTTTCTTT.

This chain connects TRBV7-2 to TRBJ2-5; 8 nucleotides line up with TRBD1. This CDR3 contains 14 residues. Germline V CDR1 and CDR2: SGHTA, FQGNSA. Trimming at V came to 1 base and at J to 6 bases, leaving 4 bases not matched to a gene. CDR3 amino acids: CASSLGTGQKTQYF. For the CDR3, the DNA is TGTGCCAGCAGCTTAGGGACAGGGCAAAAGACCCAGTACTTC.

V and J are TRBV6-1 and TRBJ1-5; no clear D. This CDR3 has 13 residues. Germline V gene lookup returns CDR1 MNHNS and CDR2 SASEGT. Trimming took 3 bases from V and 3 from J, leaving 6 bases between them. CDR3 bases: TGTGCCAGCAGTGAGAGGCCCAATCAGCCCCAGCATTTT. Residues: CASSERPNQPQHF.

The rearrangement uses TRBV3-1 (or the pseudogene TRBV3-2) and TRBJ2-3; 14 positions match TRBD2. The germline CDR1 and CDR2 sequences are LGHDT and YNNKEL (reference sequence). The CDR3 length is 18 residues. V dropped 4 bases and J dropped 6; count of bases not matched to a gene: 12. The DNA for the CDR3 is TGTGCCAGCAGCCGCCCGGGACTAGCGGGAGCGGCCTTTGATACGCAGTATTTT. Residues: CASSRPGLAGAAFDTQYF.

The genes are TRBV5-6 and TRBJ2-4; weak D call: TRBD2 (5 bases). V lost 0 bases, J lost 4 bases, and 11 bases lay in between. Germline CDR1 and CDR2: SGHDT and YYEEEE. The CDR3 is made up of 15 amino acids. The CDR3 protein is CASSLDVGAKNIQYF. The CDR3 DNA follows: TGTGCCAGCAGCTTGGATGTGGGAGCTAAAAACATTCAGTACTTC. The full variable domain, its missing parts supplied by reference TRBV5-6 and TRBJ2-4, is DAGVTQSPTHLIKTRGQQVTLRCSPKSGHDTVSWYQQALGQGPQFIFQYYEEEERQRGNFPDRFSGHQFPNYSSELNVNALLLGDSALYLCASSLDVGAKNIQYFGAGTRLSVL.

This clone came up once. CDR3 protein: CASSLDLLGSSYNEQFF. The CDR3 DNA is TGTGCCAGCAGCTTAGATCTACTGGGGAGCTCCTACAATGAGCAGTTCTTC. The chain links TRBV11-2 to TRBJ2-1; the D gene is possibly TRBD2 (5 bases). The ends were cut back, 0 bases at V and 0 bases at J, with 12 bases in the middle. Germline V gene data show CDR1 as SGHAT and CDR2 as FQNNGV. The CDR3 length is 17 residues.